This entry lists 29 T cell receptor beta chains sequenced from one sample in a study of blood T cell dynamics during melanoma immunotherapy. Using immunoSEQ multiplex PCR, the repertoire was profiled, and TCRdb retains in-frame clones only, with some absent. The data show fewer than 15,000 clones, about 91% seen once. Time point described: pre-treatment baseline. The source was effector memory CD8+ T cells from blood, collected from a patient treated with checkpoint blockade. The receptors stem from a human donor with melanoma.

This clone has a single count. J is TRBJ2-3 and V is TRBV29-1, with TRBD2 matching 7 bases. Trimming took 1 base from V and 5 from J; bases not matched to a gene: 0. From germline, CDR1 is SQVTM and CDR2 ANQGSEA. This CDR3 has 12 amino acids. The CDR3 region has the DNA TGCAGCGTTGAAGGGGGGGGAGATACGCAGTATTTT. Translated, it gives CSVEGGGDTQYF.

V and J are TRBV7-6 and TRBJ2-1, with D unclear. The CDR3 extends over 13 amino acids. Germline CDR1 SGHVS, CDR2 FNYEAQ. V gave up 5 bases and J gave up 10 bases, with 15 bases separating them. CDR3 sequence reads: CASSPTRLREQFF. CDR3 nucleotide sequence: TGTGCCAGCAGCCCGACCCGCCTAAGGGAGCAGTTCTTC.

The rearrangement uses TRBV4-1 and TRBJ2-7; the D call may be TRBD1 or TRBD2 (5 bases each). Between the trimmed V and J ends, which lost 4 bases and 0 bases, there was a span of 10 bases. The germline V gene encodes CDR1 MGHRA and CDR2 YSYEKL. CDR3 length: 14 amino acids. CDR3 protein: CASSPAGSSYEQYF. The CDR3 coding sequence is TGCGCCAGCAGCCCGGCAGGGAGCTCCTACGAGCAGTACTTC.

The genes are TRBV6-1 and TRBJ2-7; D ambiguous. CDR3 length equals 15 residues. V lost 8 bases and J lost 0, with 17 bases in between. CDR1 and CDR2 (germline): MNHNS, SASEGT. CDR3 in DNA: TGTGCCAGCTCCCCTCAATTTTACTCCTCCTACGAGCAGTACTTC. Amino acids: CASSPQFYSSYEQYF.

This clone was found a few times. This chain connects TRBV25-1 to TRBJ2-7; unclear D gene. V shed 3 bases and J shed 5 bases, with 8 bases lying between them. CDR1 and CDR2 (germline): MGHDK, SYGVNS. The CDR3 sequence is 12 residues long. The CDR3 DNA follows: TGTGCCAGCAGTGAGATCGGGCACGAGCAGTACTTC. The encoded protein is CASSEIGHEQYF.

The chain uses TRBV5-1 and TRBJ2-7, with D perhaps matching TRBD1 (5 bases). The germline V and J ends were trimmed by 4 bases and 2 bases, with 7 bases remaining between them. This CDR3 has 12 residues. Germline assignment: CDR1 SGHRS and CDR2 YFSETQ. CDR3 in amino acids: CASSETAYEQYF. As DNA, the CDR3 is TGCGCCAGCAGCGAGACAGCCTACGAGCAGTACTTC.

This clone was found once. V and J are TRBV7-6 and TRBJ2-2; TRBD1 agrees at 10 bases. Germline V gene lookup returns CDR1 SGHVS and CDR2 FNYEAQ. Germline trimming cut 1 base from V and 2 bases from J; bases unmatched to any gene: 7. The CDR3 spans 18 residues. CDR3 amino acids: CASSLEPRQGANTGELFF. The CDR3 DNA reads as TGTGCCAGCAGCTTAGAGCCAAGACAGGGGGCTAACACCGGGGAGCTGTTTTTT.

The table lists this clone with a few counts. V usage is TRBV27 and J usage is TRBJ1-2; 7 positions agree with TRBD1. CDR3 length: 12 amino acids. CDR1 MNHEY and CDR2 SMNVEV come from the germline V gene (reference sequence). J gave up 4 bases and V 6 bases, and 2 bases lay outside the gene matches. DNA of the CDR3: TGTGCCAGCAGGGGACAGCCCTATGGCTACACCTTC. Translation gives CASRGQPYGYTF.

This clone is a singleton in its sample. The V gene is TRBV2, the J gene TRBJ2-3; 9 bases fit TRBD2. The CDR3 totals 16 residues. V shed 2 bases, J shed 4 bases, and the junction held 7 bases outside the gene matches. The germline gives CDR1 SNHLY, CDR2 FYNNEI. This CDR3 reads CASSESAGGTPDTQYF. CDR3 sequence (DNA): TGTGCCAGCAGTGAATCGGCGGGAGGGACCCCAGATACGCAGTATTTT.

The J gene is TRBJ2-3, the V gene TRBV25-1; 7 bases match TRBD2. V was pared by 6 bases and J by 5 bases, with 14 bases of the junction left unmatched. CDR3 length: 16 amino acids. Germline-derived CDR1 and CDR2 are MGHDK and SYGVNS. For the CDR3, the DNA is TGTGCCAGCAGGGGCTTGGGGCGGGAGTGGGAAGATACGCAGTATTTT. The encoded protein is CASRGLGREWEDTQYF.

The rearrangement uses TRBV28 and TRBJ2-1, with 9 nucleotides matching TRBD1. Germline CDR1 reads MDHEN; CDR2 reads SYDVKM. This CDR3 region has 14 residues. V lost 3 bases and J lost 9; bases outside the gene matches: 6. CDR3 region: CASSLGTGLGEQFF. CDR3 sequence (DNA): TGTGCCAGCAGTTTGGGGACAGGGCTGGGTGAGCAGTTCTTC.

The sample holds a few counts of this clone. The chain has TRBV6-4 and TRBJ1-1; D remains unclear. Trimming shortened V by 1 base and J by 1 base, and 4 bases separated the two germline ends. Germline CDR1 reads MRHNA; CDR2 reads SNTAGT. The CDR3 has 13 amino acids. CDR3 in DNA: TGTGCCAGCAGTGACTTTCCGAACACTGAAGCTTTCTTT. Translated: CASSDFPNTEAFF.

The chain is built from TRBV18 and TRBJ2-7; D unclear. This CDR3 is 14 amino acids long. Trimming pared 6 bases from V and 6 bases from J, leaving 18 bases between. Germline loops: CDR1 KGHSH, CDR2 LQKENI. The CDR3 nucleotides read TGTGCCAGCTCGGACGGTGGTTTTCGGGCCGAGCAGTACTTC. This encodes CASSDGGFRAEQYF.

In this sample, this clone turned up once. J is TRBJ2-1 and V is TRBV9; perhaps TRBD2 as D (6 bases). Looked up from germline, CDR1 is SGDLS and CDR2 is YYNGEE. The CDR3 spans 15 residues. V was clipped by 4 bases and J by 6 bases, with 17 bases between them. The CDR3 bases are TGTGCCAGCAGCCCCCCCCGGGAGTGGATCAATGAGCAGTTCTTC. Protein: CASSPPREWINEQFF.

The rearrangement links TRBV6-6 to TRBJ2-7; D call uncertain. The CDR3 is made up of 14 amino acids. Trimming removed 4 bases from V and 1 base from J, with 11 bases in between. CDR1 MNHNY and CDR2 SVGAGI come from the germline V gene (reference sequence). DNA of the CDR3: TGTGCCAGCAGTTCCGCCGGGCCTTCCTACGAGCAGTACTTC. Residues: CASSSAGPSYEQYF.

This chain uses TRBV19 with TRBJ2-5; no firm D call. CDR1 is LNHDA and CDR2 is SQIVND in the germline V gene (reference sequence). Trimming shortened V by 1 base and J by 4 bases, and 7 bases separated the two germline ends. The CDR3 has 13 residues. For the CDR3, the DNA is TGTGCCAGTAGTATAGCTCCGGGAGAGACCCAGTACTTC. Protein sequence: CASSIAPGETQYF.

This rearrangement joins TRBV4-3 to TRBJ2-3; D remains unclear. The germline gives CDR1 LGHNA, CDR2 YSLEER. Trimming cost V 0 bases and J 2 bases, with 15 bases left between them. The CDR3 contains 17 residues. CDR3 loop: CASSQEAGILVTDTQYF. The CDR3 region has the DNA TGCGCCAGCAGCCAAGAGGCAGGTATTTTGGTCACAGATACGCAGTATTTT.

The chain couples TRBV19 to TRBJ2-7; 13 bases map to TRBD2. The CDR3 consists of 13 residues. Germline V gene lookup returns CDR1 LNHDA and CDR2 SQIVND (reference sequence). J lost 4 bases, V lost 6 bases, and 0 bases had no gene match. The CDR3 DNA sequence: TGTGCCAGTAGGGGACTAGCGGGATACGAGCAGTACTTC. Translating gives CASRGLAGYEQYF. The full variable domain, its missing parts supplied by reference TRBV19 and TRBJ2-7, is DGGITQSPKYLFRKEGQNVTLSCEQNLNHDAMYWYRQDPGQGLRLIYYSQIVNDFQKGDIAEGYSVSREKKESFPLTVTSAQKNPTAFYLCASRGLAGYEQYFGPGTRLTVT.

The genes are TRBV5-8 and TRBJ1-2; D is undetermined. V was trimmed by 1 base and J by 12 bases, leaving 19 bases between them. This CDR3 is built from 14 residues. The germline V gene encodes CDR1 SGHTS and CDR2 YDEGEE. The CDR3 protein is CASSLLAYAEGDTF. The CDR3 nucleotides read TGTGCCAGCAGCTTGTTAGCGTACGCGGAGGGAGACACCTTC. Based on the CDR3 plus reference TRBV5-8 and TRBJ1-2, the full variable domain is EAGVTQSPTHLIKTRGQQATLRCSPISGHTSVYWYQQALGLGLQFLLWYDEGEERNRGNFPPRFSGRQFPNYSSELNVNALELEDSALYLCASSLLAYAEGDTFGSGTRLTVV.

The rearrangement links TRBV6-1 to TRBJ2-7; TRBD1 matches 7 bases. V shed 5 bases and J 0 bases; nucleotides not matched to a gene: 4. The germline V gene has CDR1 MNHNS and CDR2 SASEGT. This CDR3 comprises 14 residues. The CDR3 DNA is TGTGCCAGCAGTAACCGGGACAGCTCCTACGAGCAGTACTTC. Protein sequence: CASSNRDSSYEQYF.

The V and J genes are TRBV27 and TRBJ2-7; D possibly corresponds to TRBD1 (6 bases). This CDR3 spans 13 amino acids. From germline, CDR1 is MNHEY and CDR2 SMNVEV (reference sequence). V lost 3 bases to trimming and J lost 3 bases, with 9 bases between them. As DNA, the CDR3 is TGTGCCAGCAGTTTCGGGACACACTACGAGCAGTACTTC. This encodes CASSFGTHYEQYF.

The chain employs TRBV5-1 and TRBJ1-2, with a tentative D call TRBD1 (5 bases). The CDR3 spans 14 residues. Trimming took off 6 bases at V and 8 bases at J, with 20 bases between the two ends. Germline values: CDR1 SGHRS, CDR2 YFSETQ. The CDR3 nucleotides are TGCGCCAGCAACATGGAGACAACCCGGGGCGGCTACACCTTC. Translating it yields CASNMETTRGGYTF.

This clone was detected once. The V gene is TRBV28, the J gene TRBJ2-7; possible D gene TRBD1, 5 bases. The V end lost 5 bases, the J end lost 4 bases, and 6 bases lay between the germline ends. The CDR3 has 11 amino acids. From germline, CDR1 is MDHEN and CDR2 SYDVKM. The CDR3 is CASSPGYEQYF. The CDR3 DNA sequence: TGTGCCAGCAGTCCAGGGTACGAGCAGTACTTC.

The CDR3 here is CASSYGTGVGGYTF. CDR3 coding DNA: TGTGCCAGCAGTTACGGGACAGGGGTCGGCGGCTACACCTTC. The chain combines TRBV6-5 with TRBJ1-2, with 10 bases identical to TRBD1. The junction had 5 bases not matched to a gene; V was cut back by 2 bases and J by 8 bases. Germline loops: CDR1 MNHEY, CDR2 SVGAGI. The CDR3 spans 14 residues.

The chain couples TRBV19 to TRBJ2-7; 7 positions agree with TRBD1. V lost 6 bases, J lost 2 bases, and 7 bases stayed unmatched. The CDR3 is 14 residues long. CDR1 is LNHDA and CDR2 is SQIVND in the germline V gene (reference sequence). The CDR3 DNA reads as TGTGCCAGTAGCCAGACTGGACAGGCCTACGAGCAGTACTTC. Translated: CASSQTGQAYEQYF.

The chain recombines TRBV4-1 with TRBJ2-7; D remains ambiguous. Germline lookup yields CDR1 MGHRA and CDR2 YSYEKL. The CDR3 is made up of 14 amino acids. V shed 3 bases and J shed 4 bases, with 13 bases lying between them. The CDR3 spells CASSHLQNSYEQYF. CDR3 sequence (DNA): TGCGCCAGCAGCCATCTACAGAATTCTTACGAGCAGTACTTC.

The chain is built from TRBV19 and TRBJ1-4, with a weak D call TRBD1 (5 bases). V dropped 7 bases and J dropped 6 bases, with 15 bases sitting between them. Germline V gene sequence: CDR1 LNHDA, CDR2 SQIVND (reference sequence). The CDR3 contains 14 residues. The DNA for the CDR3 is TGTGCCAGTACTAGGGTATGGGACGATGAAAAACTGTTTTTT. It codes for CASTRVWDDEKLFF. The full variable domain, with the rest looked up from reference TRBV19 and TRBJ1-4, is DGGITQSPKYLFRKEGQNVTLSCEQNLNHDAMYWYRQDPGQGLRLIYYSQIVNDFQKGDIAEGYSVSREKKESFPLTVTSAQKNPTAFYLCASTRVWDDEKLFFGSGTQLSVL.

This chain uses TRBV5-4 with TRBJ1-3, with TRBD1 matching 9 bases. This CDR3 has 15 residues. Germline V CDR1 and CDR2: SGHNT, YYREEE (reference sequence). With V trimmed by 4 bases and J by 8 bases, 10 bases remained unmatched. The CDR3 here is CASSHGTGTLDTIYF. CDR3 coding DNA: TGTGCCAGCAGCCACGGGACAGGGACGCTCGACACCATATATTTT.

The rearrangement joins TRBV6-6 to TRBJ2-7; D is unclear. The V and J ends lost 8 bases and 3 bases respectively, with 8 bases between them. This CDR3 has 11 residues. Germline-derived CDR1 and CDR2 are MNHNY and SVGAGI (reference sequence). For the CDR3, the DNA is TGTGCCAGCTCTTCCGACTACGAGCAGTACTTC. It is translated as CASSSDYEQYF.